These 30 T cell receptor beta chains share one sample of origin, sequenced in a study of cytomegalovirus exposure and HLA in healthy donors. Using immunoSEQ multiplex PCR, the repertoire was profiled, and TCRdb retains in-frame clones only, with some absent. The sample consists of about 220,000 clones, about nine tenths of them appearing once. The material sequenced was PBMCs. These receptors were collected from a woman under 30 in good health and CMV-seronegative.

The chain combines TRBV7-2 with TRBJ2-1, with 9 bases lining up with TRBD2. CDR3 length: 16 residues. After removal of 5 bases from V and 4 bases from J, the junction contained 9 bases not matched to a gene. CDR1 and CDR2 from the germline V gene are SGHTA and FQGNSA. The CDR3, as DNA: TGTGCCAGCAGCCCCGAAGGCGGGAGGGAGTACAATGAGCAGTTCTTC. The encoded protein is CASSPEGGREYNEQFF.

The chain links TRBV2 to TRBJ2-7; D uncertain. Germline V gene data show CDR1 as SNHLY and CDR2 as FYNNEI. The V and J ends lost 1 base and 4 bases respectively, with 11 bases between them. CDR3 size: 14 residues. The CDR3 reads CASSEGLSGYEQYF. The CDR3 DNA reads TGTGCCAGCAGTGAAGGACTGTCTGGGTACGAGCAGTACTTC.

The V call is TRBV4-1, the J call TRBJ2-3, with TRBD1 matching 8 bases. CDR1 is MGHRA and CDR2 is YSYEKL in the germline V gene. The CDR3 totals 15 residues. Losses at the gene ends were 1 base for V and 6 bases for J; bases not matched to a gene: 6. The CDR3 protein is CASSQVGQGEDTQYF. The CDR3 DNA reads TGCGCCAGCAGCCAAGTAGGACAGGGTGAGGATACGCAGTATTTT.

This clone showed up just once. The V call is TRBV5-1, the J call TRBJ2-2; 7 bases line up with TRBD2. The J segment lost 0 bases and the V segment lost 5 bases, leaving 4 bases of the junction unmatched. The CDR3 consists of 15 residues. Germline V gene data show CDR1 as SGHRS and CDR2 as YFSETQ. The CDR3 protein is CASRPLAANTGELFF. Here the CDR3 DNA reads TGCGCCAGCAGACCGCTAGCGGCGAACACCGGGGAGCTGTTTTTT.

In the case of this clone: Distinct nucleotide sequences in the sample also encode this CDR3. The V and J genes are TRBV29-1 and TRBJ2-5, with D possibly being TRBD1 (5 bases). Germline CDR1 SQVTM, CDR2 ANQGSEA. The CDR3 is made up of 12 amino acids. Trimming removed 6 bases at V and 5 bases at J, with 13 bases between. Written as DNA, the CDR3 is TGCAGCGTCTCACAGGACCGGGAGACCCAGTACTTC. The encoded protein is CSVSQDRETQYF.

In this sample, this clone turned up many times. The chain has TRBV7-6 and TRBJ1-1; TRBD1 might be the D (5 bases). Trimming removed 5 bases from V and 4 bases from J, with 11 bases in between. The length of the CDR3 is 13 residues. Per the germline V gene, CDR1 is SGHVS and CDR2 is FNYEAQ. The CDR3 is CASSPTESTEAFF. CDR3 DNA sequence: TGTGCCAGCAGCCCGACAGAATCCACTGAAGCTTTCTTT.

This rearrangement joins TRBV9 to TRBJ2-3, with 8 bases that match TRBD2. V was clipped by 0 bases and J by 6 bases; unmatched bases: 6. The CDR3 consists of 15 residues. Germline V CDR1 and CDR2: SGDLS, YYNGEE. In DNA form, the CDR3 reads TGTGCCAGCAGCGTAGACGGGGGGGGCCGGGATACGCAGTATTTT. Amino acids: CASSVDGGGRDTQYF. The full variable domain, rest sourced from reference TRBV9 and TRBJ2-3, is DSGVTQTPKHLITATGQRVTLRCSPRSGDLSVYWYQQSLDQGLQFLIQYYNGEERAKGNILERFSAQQFPDLHSELNLSSLELGDSALYFCASSVDGGGRDTQYFGPGTRLTVL.

The chain employs TRBV5-6 and TRBJ2-7; tentatively, D is TRBD2 (6 bases). The CDR3 is 13 residues long. CDR1 and CDR2 (germline): SGHDT, YYEEEE. V was cut by 4 bases and J by 4 bases, with 12 bases left in between. Here the CDR3 reads CASSQYGRYEQYF. CDR3 bases: TGTGCCAGCAGCCAGTACGGGAGATACGAGCAGTACTTC.

The CDR3 sequence is CASLRTGTYQPQHF. The CDR3 bases are TGTGCCAGTTTGAGGACAGGAACTTATCAGCCCCAGCATTTT. The J gene is TRBJ1-5, the V gene TRBV19; 7 bases line up with TRBD1. Per germline, CDR1 LNHDA and CDR2 SQIVND (reference sequence). This CDR3 is built from 14 residues. The junction had 9 bases not matched to a gene; V was cut back by 8 bases and J by 5 bases.

This chain joins TRBV6-1 and TRBJ1-6; D perhaps matches TRBD1 (6 bases). V was cut by 8 bases and J by 7 bases, with 15 bases left in between. The CDR3 loop spans 14 amino acids. From germline, CDR1 is MNHNS and CDR2 SASEGT. CDR3 bases: TGTGCCAGCCTTACAGGGCCCGGCAATTCACCCCTCCACTTT. It codes for CASLTGPGNSPLHF.

J is TRBJ2-1 and V is TRBV6-1; unclear D gene. V lost 1 base, J lost 3 bases, and 4 bases lay in between. The CDR3 contains 13 residues. Germline CDR1 is MNHNS and CDR2 is SASEGT. This CDR3 is CASSEELYNEQFF. CDR3 nucleotide sequence: TGTGCCAGCAGTGAAGAGCTCTACAATGAGCAGTTCTTC.

The chain couples TRBV4-1 to TRBJ2-7, with D perhaps matching TRBD1 (5 bases). Germline V gene data show CDR1 as MGHRA and CDR2 as YSYEKL. The CDR3 loop spans 17 amino acids. Trimming pared 0 bases from V and 2 bases from J, leaving 17 bases between. CDR3 nucleotides: TGCGCCAGCAGCCAAGAAGGAAAAGGGGCTCCGACCTACGAGCAGTACTTC. It is translated as CASSQEGKGAPTYEQYF.

This clone was found once. The chain employs TRBV7-6 and TRBJ2-7; 7 bases agree with TRBD1. Germline CDR1 SGHVS, CDR2 FNYEAQ. The CDR3 has 18 residues. Trimming removed 1 base from V and 2 bases from J; junction bases left unmatched: 14. The CDR3 loop reads CASSLDAVGRDSTYEQYF. CDR3 nucleotides: TGTGCCAGCAGCTTAGATGCGGTGGGCCGGGACAGCACCTACGAGCAGTACTTC.

The chain combines TRBV30 with TRBJ2-2, with 9 nucleotides matching TRBD1. Unmatched junction bases numbered 1, after V lost 2 bases and J lost 6 bases. Germline V gene lookup returns CDR1 GTSNPN and CDR2 SVGIG (reference sequence). The CDR3 extends over 13 amino acids. The CDR3 DNA reads TGTGCCTGGAGTCGACAGGGGGCCGGGGAGCTGTTTTTT. Protein: CAWSRQGAGELFF.

This rearrangement joins TRBV4-2 to TRBJ2-5; TRBD2 matches at 7 bases. This CDR3 is 15 amino acids long. V shed 0 bases and J 2 bases; nucleotides not matched to a gene: 3. Germline V gene lookup returns CDR1 LGHNA and CDR2 YNFKEQ. CDR3 amino acids: CASSQEGSGQETQYF. In DNA form, the CDR3 reads TGTGCCAGCAGCCAAGAAGGTAGCGGGCAAGAGACCCAGTACTTC.

The chain uses TRBV6-1 and TRBJ2-1; TRBD2 might be the D (6 bases). Germline V gives CDR1 MNHNS, CDR2 SASEGT. The CDR3 is 15 amino acids. The V gene lost 6 bases and the J gene lost 2 bases, with 14 bases spanning the gap. The CDR3 coding sequence is TGTGCCAGCAGCACAGCGGGCCATACCTACAATGAGCAGTTCTTC. Protein product: CASSTAGHTYNEQFF.

The chain links TRBV15 to TRBJ2-2; TRBD1 aligns across 12 bases. Germline V gene sequence: CDR1 LNHNV, CDR2 YYDKDF (reference sequence). The CDR3 consists of 16 residues. Trimming removed 2 bases from V and 7 bases from J; junction bases left unmatched: 5. CDR3 coding DNA: TGTGCCACCAGCAGACCGGGACAGGGGGCTGTCGGGGAGCTGTTTTTT. It yields the protein CATSRPGQGAVGELFF.

The CDR3 loop reads CSAPTGSLGYTF. The CDR3 DNA follows: TGCAGCGCACCGACAGGGTCACTTGGCTACACCTTC. The gene calls are TRBV29-1 and TRBJ1-2; 7 bases align to TRBD1. Germline V gives CDR1 SQVTM, CDR2 ANQGSEA. The CDR3 contains 12 residues. Trimming removed 7 bases from V and 7 bases from J; junction bases left unmatched: 9.

The chain uses TRBV5-6 and TRBJ2-7; TRBD2 aligns across 9 bases. Trimming cost V 2 bases and J 6 bases; bases outside gene matches: 6. In germline, CDR1 is SGHDT, CDR2 YYEEEE. The CDR3 is 14 residues long. For the CDR3, the DNA is TGTGCCAGCAGCTTAATAGCGGGGGTAGGCGAGCAGTACTTC. Translating it yields CASSLIAGVGEQYF.

The chain employs TRBV11-2 and TRBJ1-1, with a tentative D call TRBD1 (6 bases). The V end was cut by 5 bases, the J end by 6 bases, with 16 bases between. This CDR3 is 14 amino acids long. Germline V gene sequence: CDR1 SGHAT, CDR2 FQNNGV. CDR3 DNA sequence: TGTGCCAGCAGCACCACAGGGATTGGCTCTGAAGCTTTCTTT. Its translation is CASSTTGIGSEAFF.

CDR3 sequence: CASTGVRGSYGYTF. In nucleotides, the CDR3 is TGTGCCAGCACCGGGGTCCGAGGATCCTATGGCTACACCTTC. The rearrangement uses TRBV6-1 and TRBJ1-2; D gene ambiguous. Trimming pared 7 bases from V and 4 bases from J, leaving 16 bases between. The CDR3 contains 14 residues. CDR1 is MNHNS, CDR2 SASEGT, per germline.

This sequence joins TRBV10-2 and TRBJ2-2; a possible D gene is TRBD1 (5 bases). The germline gives CDR1 WSHSY, CDR2 SAAADI. CDR3 size: 11 residues. Trimming left V 6 bases short and J 6 bases short, with 5 bases between. CDR3 residues: CASRGAGELFF. CDR3 nucleotides: TGCGCCAGCAGAGGGGCCGGGGAGCTGTTTTTT.

This sequence joins TRBV7-8 and TRBJ2-1; a weak D match, TRBD1 (6 bases). The V end lost 5 bases, the J end lost 5 bases, and 25 bases lay between the germline ends. Germline loops: CDR1 SGHVS, CDR2 FQNEAQ. This CDR3 comprises 18 residues. The CDR3 sequence: CASSPDRVGPRDHNEQFF. The CDR3 region has the DNA TGTGCCAGCAGCCCGGACAGAGTGGGACCGCGCGACCACAATGAGCAGTTCTTC.

This chain connects TRBV23-1 to TRBJ2-7, with D perhaps TRBD2 (6 bases). TRBV23-1 is sorted into the ORF group, with uncertain function. Trimming took off 4 bases at V and 4 bases at J, with 11 bases between the two ends. The CDR3 runs 13 residues. The DNA of the CDR3 is TGCGCCAGCAGTCCGGGACTCCCGTACGAGCAGTACTTC. It specifies CASSPGLPYEQYF.

This chain uses TRBV19 with TRBJ1-2, with a tentative D call TRBD1 (5 bases). This CDR3 has 15 residues. The V gene's germline CDR1 is LNHDA and CDR2 SQIVND (reference sequence). V dropped 6 bases and J dropped 4 bases, with 18 bases sitting between them. The CDR3 DNA reads TGTGCCAGTAGGCCTACAGGCGGACGAACCTATGGCTACACCTTC. It translates to CASRPTGGRTYGYTF.

The chain joins TRBV6-5 to TRBJ2-3; D ambiguous. The length of the CDR3 is 15 residues. CDR1 is MNHEY and CDR2 is SVGAGI in the germline V gene. The germline V and J ends were trimmed by 6 bases and 2 bases, with 15 bases remaining between them. CDR3 sequence (DNA): TGTGCCAGCAGCCCCATCGGCGGATACACAGATACGCAGTATTTT. Protein product: CASSPIGGYTDTQYF.

The rearrangement links TRBV10-2 to TRBJ2-2; TRBD2 agrees at 7 bases. Germline CDR1 is WSHSY and CDR2 is SAAADI. V lost 2 bases and J lost 1; bases outside the gene matches: 4. This CDR3 is built from 16 residues. This CDR3 reads CASSERGGRNTGELFF. The CDR3 DNA sequence: TGCGCCAGCAGTGAGAGGGGCGGGAGGAACACCGGGGAGCTGTTTTTT.

The rearrangement links TRBV19 to TRBJ1-1, with 7 nucleotides matching TRBD1. The CDR3 runs 16 residues. CDR1 and CDR2 from the germline V gene are LNHDA and SQIVND (reference sequence). The ends lost 6 bases at V and 6 bases at J; junction bases unmatched: 16. The CDR3 here is CASSLGWKRGGPEAFF. CDR3 coding DNA: TGTGCCAGTAGCCTCGGATGGAAACGAGGGGGCCCTGAAGCTTTCTTT.

V gene TRBV30 combines with J gene TRBJ2-3; D gene unclear. The germline gives CDR1 GTSNPN, CDR2 SVGIG (reference sequence). The CDR3 is made up of 14 amino acids. V lost 0 bases, J lost 5 bases, and 12 bases lay in between. For the CDR3, the DNA is TGTGCCTGGAGTGTACCGGGTTTGTTAGATACGCAGTATTTT. Its protein product is CAWSVPGLLDTQYF.

The chain's CDR3 is CASSRDRGKETQYF. The CDR3 DNA reads TGTGCCAGCAGTAGGGACAGGGGAAAAGAGACCCAGTACTTC. The J gene is TRBJ2-5, the V gene TRBV6-5; TRBD1 matches at 10 bases. The ends lost 5 bases at V and 3 bases at J; junction bases unmatched: 3. The CDR3 totals 14 residues. Germline loops: CDR1 MNHEY, CDR2 SVGAGI.